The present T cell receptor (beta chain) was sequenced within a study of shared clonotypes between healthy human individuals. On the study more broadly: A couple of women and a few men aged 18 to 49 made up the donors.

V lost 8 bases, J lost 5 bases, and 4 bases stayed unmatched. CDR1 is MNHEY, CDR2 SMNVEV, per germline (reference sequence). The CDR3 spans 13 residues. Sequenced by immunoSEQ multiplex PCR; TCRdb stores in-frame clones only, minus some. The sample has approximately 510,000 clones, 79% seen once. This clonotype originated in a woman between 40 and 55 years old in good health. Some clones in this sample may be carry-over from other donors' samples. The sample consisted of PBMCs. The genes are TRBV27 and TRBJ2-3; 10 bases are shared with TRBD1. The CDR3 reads CASGTGVEDTQYF. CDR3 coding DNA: TGTGCCAGCGGGACAGGGGTGGAAGATACGCAGTATTTT.